This T cell receptor (beta chain) originates from a study of blood T cell repertoires in COVID-19. Study-level background: PBMCs, B-cell-depleted T cells, or T cells provided the cDNA or gDNA that made up the material.

Libraries were prepared by immunoSEQ multiplex PCR; TCRdb keeps only in-frame clonotypes and omits some of them. The sample records some 100,000 clones, 70% to 80% being singletons. CDR3 length: 14 residues. Per germline, CDR1 MNHEY and CDR2 SMNVEV (reference sequence). V lost 3 bases to trimming and J lost 7 bases, with 12 bases between them. The source of this sequence is a middle-aged man with acute or convalescent COVID-19. Sequenced input: peripheral blood. The rearrangement uses TRBV27 and TRBJ1-4; D might be TRBD1 (5 bases). The CDR3 loop is CASSFRGEGEKLFF. The CDR3 DNA follows: TGTGCCAGCAGTTTTCGGGGGGAGGGTGAAAAACTGTTTTTT.